Below are 15 T cell receptor beta chains sequenced from a single sample in a study of T-cell memory formation after mild COVID-19. Using its own MiXCR run on the 5' RACE reads, TCRdb lists one record per CDR3 protein. This table holds over 95,000 distinct CDR3 sequences, approximately 22% found once. Sequenced material: PBMCs or a T cell subset sorted from them (not recorded which). The receptor source for this set is a young man who had mild COVID-19 (a few samples of this study predate the infection). Cell type and time point are not known.

The table lists this clonotype with a few counts. CDR3 loop: CASSQGVGRSEQYF. CDR3 DNA: TGCGCCAGCAGCCAAGGGGTAGGGCGGTCCGAGCAGTACTTC. The chain joins TRBV4-1 to TRBJ2-7; no clear D gene. CDR1 and CDR2 (germline): MGHRA, YSYEKL. The CDR3 runs 14 residues. Trimming left V 1 base short and J 6 bases short, with 13 bases between.

This clonotype was recorded a few times. The J gene is TRBJ1-3, the V gene TRBV27; perhaps TRBD1 as D (6 bases). Trimming shortened V by 6 bases and J by 8 bases, and 20 bases separated the two germline ends. This CDR3 has 15 residues. CDR1 and CDR2 (germline): MNHEY, SMNVEV (reference sequence). The CDR3 is CASRQGQSLGYTIYF. The DNA of the CDR3 is TGTGCCAGCAGACAGGGACAAAGCCTTGGGTACACCATATATTTT.

A few counts support this clonotype. V gene TRBV30 combines with J gene TRBJ2-6; D uncertain. Germline-derived CDR1 and CDR2 are GTSNPN and SVGIG (reference sequence). V was pared by 7 bases and J by 4 bases, with 17 bases between. There are 15 residues in the CDR3. Written as DNA, the CDR3 is TGTGCCTCCCAAGGTGGTGGATCGGGGGCCAACGTCCTGACTTTC. Translated, it gives CASQGGGSGANVLTF.

This clonotype was seen a few times. The J gene is TRBJ2-1, the V gene TRBV7-2; TRBD2 aligns across 10 bases. Germline trimming cut 7 bases from V and 6 bases from J; bases unmatched to any gene: 6. The CDR3 totals 14 residues. The germline gives CDR1 SGHTA, CDR2 FQGNSA. CDR3: CASTSGGASNEQFF. As DNA, the CDR3 is TGTGCCAGCACGAGCGGGGGGGCCTCCAATGAGCAGTTCTTC.

This chain joins TRBV27 and TRBJ2-2; 7 bases line up with TRBD1. This CDR3 spans 15 amino acids. V shed 5 bases and J 1 base; nucleotides not matched to a gene: 4. Germline V lookup: CDR1 MNHEY, CDR2 SMNVEV (reference sequence). This CDR3 is CASSPTGLNTGELFF. Written as DNA, the CDR3 is TGTGCCAGCAGTCCGACAGGGCTGAACACCGGGGAGCTGTTTTTT.

The chain combines TRBV7-6 with TRBJ2-5; D tentatively fits TRBD1 or TRBD2 (7 bases each). CDR3 length: 14 residues. Germline CDR1 reads SGHVS; CDR2 reads FNYEAQ. Trimming pared 3 bases from V and 3 bases from J, leaving 11 bases between. CDR3 protein: CASSLQGGEETQYF. The CDR3 DNA follows: TGTGCCAGCAGCTTGCAGGGGGGGGAAGAGACCCAGTACTTC.

There are a few counts of this clonotype. The rearrangement uses TRBV5-6 and TRBJ2-3; 9 bases fit TRBD1. CDR1 is SGHDT, CDR2 YYEEEE, per germline. The CDR3 totals 16 residues. The J segment lost 2 bases and the V segment lost 4 bases, leaving 8 bases of the junction unmatched. The CDR3 DNA reads as TGTGCCAGCAGCCGAGCGGGGACAGGGCCCACAGATACGCAGTATTTT. Its protein product is CASSRAGTGPTDTQYF.

This clonotype appeared a few times. V is TRBV15 and J is TRBJ1-2, with a weak D call TRBD1 (5 bases). V lost 1 base to trimming and J lost 7 bases, with 13 bases between them. This CDR3 is 14 amino acids long. In germline, CDR1 is LNHNV, CDR2 YYDKDF (reference sequence). The CDR3 loop is CATSRGGGVSGYTF. The CDR3 DNA reads as TGTGCCACCAGCAGAGGAGGAGGGGTTAGTGGCTACACCTTC.

This clonotype appeared a few times. The chain employs TRBV7-8 and TRBJ2-5; D ambiguous. Germline values: CDR1 SGHVS, CDR2 FQNEAQ. The CDR3 has 12 amino acids. The CDR3 protein is CANGGYQETQYF. The DNA for the CDR3 is TGTGCTAACGGTGGCTACCAAGAGACCCAGTACTTC.

This clonotype has more than one count but fewer than ten. The V and J genes are TRBV7-6 and TRBJ2-3; TRBD2 matches at 7 bases. Losses at the gene ends were 2 bases for V and 1 base for J; bases not matched to a gene: 6. Germline assignment: CDR1 SGHVS and CDR2 FNYEAQ. This CDR3 region has 16 residues. This chain's CDR3 is CASSLLRAGGTDTQYF. Here the CDR3 DNA reads TGTGCCAGCAGCTTACTTCGGGCGGGGGGCACAGATACGCAGTATTTT.

J is TRBJ2-1 and V is TRBV6-2 or TRBV6-3, with a weak D call TRBD1 (5 bases). This CDR3 is built from 16 residues. Per the germline V gene, CDR1 is MNHEY and CDR2 is SVGEGT. V shed 0 bases and J shed 7 bases, with 16 bases lying between them. CDR3 nucleotides: TGTGCCAGCAGTTACTCGCCCCTTGACAGTCTAAATGAGCAGTTCTTC. Protein product: CASSYSPLDSLNEQFF.

This clonotype was seen a handful of times. The gene calls are TRBV7-8 and TRBJ2-1, with a possible D match to TRBD2 (6 bases). V dropped 0 bases and J dropped 8 bases, with 8 bases sitting between them. Per the germline V gene, CDR1 is SGHVS and CDR2 is FQNEAQ. CDR3 size: 13 residues. The CDR3 here is CASSLADYDEQFF. CDR3 coding DNA: TGTGCCAGCAGCTTAGCGGACTATGATGAGCAGTTCTTC.

CDR3 protein: CASSLAGLNTEAFF. The CDR3 DNA sequence: TGTGCCAGCAGCTTAGCCGGACTGAACACTGAAGCTTTCTTT. V gene TRBV11-2 combines with J gene TRBJ1-1; D is unclear. The germline CDR1 and CDR2 sequences are SGHAT and FQNNGV. CDR3 size: 14 residues. Deletions cut 1 base from V and 0 bases from J, with 6 bases between.

This clonotype was observed a few times. This rearrangement joins TRBV5-1 to TRBJ2-5, with no clear D. Germline-derived CDR1 and CDR2 are SGHRS and YFSETQ. This CDR3 is built from 13 residues. V shed 4 bases and J shed 5 bases, with 12 bases lying between them. The CDR3 sequence: CASSPDGRETQYF. CDR3 in DNA: TGCGCCAGCAGCCCAGACGGCCGGGAGACCCAGTACTTC. Combining the CDR3 with reference TRBV5-1 and TRBJ2-5 gives the whole variable domain KAGVTQTPRYLIKTRGQQVTLSCSPISGHRSVSWYQQTPGQGLQFLFEYFSETQRNKGNFPGRFSGRQFSNSRSEMNVSTLELGDSALYLCASSPDGRETQYFGPGTRLLVL.

This clonotype showed up just a few times. V and J are TRBV5-5 and TRBJ2-2; D is uncertain. V was cut by 0 bases and J by 4 bases, with 10 bases left in between. The CDR3 runs 15 residues. The germline V gene encodes CDR1 SGHKS and CDR2 YYEKEE (reference sequence). CDR3 in DNA: TGTGCCAGCAGCTTGGCTTGGGGATCCACCGGGGAGCTGTTTTTT. Translation gives CASSLAWGSTGELFF.